Listed here are 25 T cell receptor beta chains from one sample, sequenced in a study of spatial heterogeneity in lung cancer. TCRdb independently ran MiXCR on the 5' RACE reads; one entry per CDR3 protein. Here the sample spans around 3,000 distinct CDR3 sequences, about 18% being singletons. The time point is: sample taken at primary tumor resection. Sequencing used normal lung tissue next to the tumor, obtained at surgery. Receptors were obtained from a female donor with early-stage non-small cell lung cancer.

This clonotype was counted a few times. Germline and junction disagree at one end, which may indicate a read error. This chain links TRBV3-1 with TRBJ2-6; no firm D call. The CDR3 sequence is 15 residues long. Looked up from germline, CDR1 is LGHDT and CDR2 is YNNKEL (reference sequence). CDR3 in amino acids: CASCHRFAGANVLTF. The CDR3 bases are TGTGCCAGCTGCCATAGGTTCGCAGGGGCCAACGTCCTGACTTTC.

The chain couples TRBV7-2 to TRBJ2-7; D gene ambiguous. Per the germline V gene, CDR1 is SGHTA and CDR2 is FQGNSA. CDR3 length: 14 amino acids. The V gene lost 5 bases and the J gene lost 0 bases, with 11 bases spanning the gap. CDR3 sequence reads: CASSLDSYSYEQYF. CDR3 bases: TGTGCCAGCAGCCTAGACTCCTACTCCTACGAGCAGTACTTC.

The genes are TRBV27 and TRBJ2-2; D possibly corresponds to TRBD1 (6 bases). CDR3 length equals 15 residues. Germline V lookup: CDR1 MNHEY, CDR2 SMNVEV (reference sequence). Trimming stripped 10 bases from V and 6 bases from J, with 21 bases between. CDR3 residues: CATSPQGVLAGELFF. The CDR3 DNA sequence: TGTGCCACCTCCCCACAGGGCGTGTTGGCCGGGGAGCTGTTTTTT.

The J gene is TRBJ2-7, the V gene TRBV7-2; 13 bases fit TRBD2. Looked up from germline, CDR1 is SGHTA and CDR2 is FQGNSA. The V gene end was trimmed by 3 bases and the J gene end by 2 bases; junction bases not matched to a gene: 13. The CDR3 spans 19 residues. The CDR3 bases are TGTGCCAGCAGCTTGAGCCCTTCACCTACTAGCGGGAGGGCCTACGAGCAGTACTTC. It yields the protein CASSLSPSPTSGRAYEQYF.

The sample holds many counts of this clonotype. CDR3 nucleotide sequence: TGTGCCAGCAGCCGAGGATTTGACAGGGGGCCCGCTGAAGCTTTCTTT. Encoded protein: CASSRGFDRGPAEAFF. The rearrangement uses TRBV3-1 and TRBJ1-1, with 10 bases identical to TRBD1. This CDR3 region has 16 residues. The V gene end was trimmed by 4 bases and the J gene end by 6 bases; junction bases not matched to a gene: 11. CDR1 is LGHDT, CDR2 YNNKEL, per germline (reference sequence).

This clonotype has a handful of counts. The V and J genes are TRBV7-2 and TRBJ2-1; no definite D call. Germline V gives CDR1 SGHTA, CDR2 FQGNSA. The CDR3 is 18 amino acids. Deletions cut 1 base from V and 4 bases from J, with 20 bases between. CDR3 nucleotide sequence: TGTGCCAGCAGCTTAGTCATCCCAGCAGACCAAACGTACAATGAGCAGTTCTTC. Its translation: CASSLVIPADQTYNEQFF.

By share, this clonotype ranks as medium-sized (0.01 to 0.1%). This rearrangement joins TRBV12-3 or TRBV12-4 to TRBJ2-2; 9 nucleotides agree with TRBD2. This CDR3 has 14 amino acids. J lost 3 bases, V lost 6 bases, and 2 bases had no gene match. CDR3 bases: TGTGCCAGCAGACCTAGCGGGGACACCGGGGAGCTGTTTTTT. As protein: CASRPSGDTGELFF.

This clonotype was seen repeatedly, ten times or more. The rearrangement links TRBV30 to TRBJ2-5; no clear D. V lost 4 bases and J lost 7, with 16 bases in between. This CDR3 comprises 13 residues. Germline V gene sequence: CDR1 GTSNPN, CDR2 SVGIG (reference sequence). The CDR3 nucleotides read TGTGCCTGGACCCTTAGAAAAAGTGGGACCCAGTACTTC. Its protein product is CAWTLRKSGTQYF.

The V and J genes are TRBV30 and TRBJ1-6, with 7 bases that match TRBD1. The CDR3 contains 16 residues. Germline CDR1 GTSNPN, CDR2 SVGIG (reference sequence). V was clipped by 1 base and J by 10 bases; unmatched bases: 13. CDR3: CAWSAGGNRIWSPLHF. In DNA form, the CDR3 reads TGTGCCTGGAGTGCAGGGGGAAACAGAATCTGGTCACCCCTCCACTTT.

This clonotype is labeled medium-sized (0.01 to 0.1%). The chain carries TRBV7-2 and TRBJ2-1; D is unresolved. CDR3 length: 15 amino acids. Trimming took off 1 base at V and 5 bases at J, with 12 bases between the two ends. Germline lookup yields CDR1 SGHTA and CDR2 FQGNSA. This CDR3 is CASSLVVVNDNEQFF. The CDR3 bases are TGTGCCAGCAGCTTAGTTGTAGTGAACGACAATGAGCAGTTCTTC.

Within the sample, this clonotype is medium-sized. The chain uses TRBV2 and TRBJ1-5, with TRBD1 matching 8 bases. The CDR3 is 14 residues long. In germline, CDR1 is SNHLY, CDR2 FYNNEI. Germline trimming cut 7 bases from V and 6 bases from J; bases unmatched to any gene: 8. CDR3 sequence (DNA): TGTGCCAGCACCGGACAGGGCGGAGGTCAGCCCCAGCATTTT. This sequence encodes CASTGQGGGQPQHF.

This clonotype was seen ten or more times. The rearrangement uses TRBV24-1 and TRBJ2-7; D unresolved. Germline V gene sequence: CDR1 KGHDR, CDR2 SFDVKD. Trimming left V 4 bases short and J 9 bases short, with 9 bases between. CDR3 size: 11 residues. CDR3 loop: CATSDQTGQYF. CDR3 bases: TGTGCCACCAGTGACCAGACGGGGCAGTACTTC.

A few counts support this clonotype. V and J are TRBV4-2 and TRBJ1-1; D gene unclear. Germline-derived CDR1 and CDR2 are LGHNA and YNFKEQ. The CDR3 totals 15 residues. V lost 0 bases, J lost 5 bases, and 13 bases lay in between. The CDR3 loop reads CASSQDLGVSTEAFF. The CDR3 nucleotides are TGTGCCAGCAGCCAAGATCTGGGCGTCTCGACTGAAGCTTTCTTT.

In this sample, this clonotype is large (0.1 to 1%). The chain is built from TRBV12-3 or TRBV12-4 and TRBJ2-3; D remains unclear. This CDR3 has 14 amino acids. The V end was cut by 7 bases, the J end by 2 bases, with 13 bases between. The CDR3 loop is CASTPGPHTDTQYF. The CDR3 region has the DNA TGTGCCAGCACCCCCGGGCCCCACACAGATACGCAGTATTTT.

By frequency in the sample, this clonotype is medium-sized. The chain has TRBV12-3 or TRBV12-4 and TRBJ2-3; the match to TRBD1 covers 7 bases. V was pared by 6 bases and J by 1 base, with 4 bases of the junction left unmatched. The CDR3 is made up of 14 amino acids. The CDR3 is CASSRQGGTDTQYF. CDR3 bases: TGTGCCAGCAGCCGCCAGGGGGGCACAGATACGCAGTATTTT.

This rearrangement joins TRBV19 to TRBJ1-2, with D tentatively TRBD1 (6 bases). The V end lost 5 bases, the J end lost 3 bases, and 13 bases lay between the germline ends. CDR1 is LNHDA and CDR2 is SQIVND in the germline V gene (reference sequence). The CDR3 contains 14 residues. In DNA form, the CDR3 reads TGTGCCAGTAGTGGCTGGACAGCACACTATGGCTACACCTTC. It yields the protein CASSGWTAHYGYTF.

In its sample, this clonotype ranks as medium-sized. The chain has TRBV28 and TRBJ2-7; D not resolved. This CDR3 is 13 amino acids long. Germline V gene sequence: CDR1 MDHEN, CDR2 SYDVKM. V lost 2 bases, J lost 4 bases, and 9 bases lay in between. In nucleotides, the CDR3 is TGTGCCAGCAGTTTAAATCCGAATTACGAGCAGTACTTC. Translated: CASSLNPNYEQYF.

The V gene is TRBV5-8, the J gene TRBJ2-7; no firm D call. Trimming stripped 2 bases from V and 2 bases from J, with 11 bases between. The CDR3 is 14 amino acids. CDR1 and CDR2 (germline): SGHTS, YDEGEE. The CDR3 DNA reads TGTGCCAGCAGCTTAGTAGGTAGCCCCTACGAGCAGTACTTC. This sequence encodes CASSLVGSPYEQYF. Full variable domain (rest looked up from reference TRBV5-8 and TRBJ2-7): EAGVTQSPTHLIKTRGQQATLRCSPISGHTSVYWYQQALGLGLQFLLWYDEGEERNRGNFPPRFSGRQFPNYSSELNVNALELEDSALYLCASSLVGSPYEQYFGPGTRLTVT.

By frequency in the sample, this clonotype is large (0.1 to 1%). The genes are TRBV7-2 and TRBJ2-3; D uncertain. The CDR3 has 16 residues. From germline, CDR1 is SGHTA and CDR2 FQGNSA. V lost 5 bases and J 0 bases, leaving 15 bases between the germline ends. The CDR3: CASSPRLGSSTDTQYF. The CDR3 DNA reads as TGTGCCAGCAGCCCCAGGCTGGGGTCTAGCACAGATACGCAGTATTTT.

This rearrangement joins TRBV7-2 to TRBJ2-4, with TRBD2 matching 7 bases. V dropped 7 bases and J dropped 6; count of bases not matched to a gene: 9. This CDR3 region has 14 residues. The germline V gene encodes CDR1 SGHTA and CDR2 FQGNSA. CDR3 residues: CASTHGTGGNIQYF. The CDR3, as DNA: TGTGCCAGCACCCATGGGACGGGGGGAAACATTCAGTACTTC.

This clonotype was detected only a few times. This chain joins TRBV29-1 and TRBJ2-3; D gene unclear. The germline CDR1 and CDR2 sequences are SQVTM and ANQGSEA. V lost 4 bases and J 3 bases, leaving 11 bases between the germline ends. The CDR3 spans 13 residues. As DNA, the CDR3 is TGCAGCGTTGCGCAGTATGCAACAGATACGCAGTATTTT. Translated, it gives CSVAQYATDTQYF.

This clonotype is termed large. This sequence joins TRBV28 and TRBJ2-4; possibly TRBD2 for D (6 bases). This CDR3 region has 14 residues. The V gene's germline CDR1 is MDHEN and CDR2 SYDVKM. The ends were cut back, 3 bases at V and 0 bases at J, with 6 bases in the middle. CDR3 coding DNA: TGTGCCAGCAGTTTGGGGGGAGCCAAAAACATTCAGTACTTC. Translation gives CASSLGGAKNIQYF.

This clonotype was seen just once. The chain links TRBV11-3 to TRBJ2-2, with 8 bases fitting TRBD2. The CDR3 spans 15 residues. The J segment lost 3 bases and the V segment lost 5 bases, leaving 5 bases of the junction unmatched. The germline gives CDR1 SGHNT, CDR2 YENEEA. The CDR3 nucleotides are TGTGCCAGCAGCCTCAGCGGGAGTGACACCGGGGAGCTGTTTTTT. Translating gives CASSLSGSDTGELFF.

This clonotype is judged medium-sized. J is TRBJ2-1 and V is TRBV20-1, with D perhaps TRBD1 (6 bases). This CDR3 comprises 15 residues. Trimming took off 3 bases at V and 0 bases at J, with 12 bases between the two ends. Germline V lookup: CDR1 DFQATT, CDR2 SNEGSKA (reference sequence). In nucleotides, the CDR3 is TGCAGTGCTAGGGGACATTGGAGCTCCTACAATGAGCAGTTCTTC. Its translation is CSARGHWSSYNEQFF.

In this sample, this clonotype is medium-sized. The chain carries TRBV20-1 and TRBJ2-3; possible D gene TRBD2, 6 bases. The CDR3 length is 15 residues. The germline V gene encodes CDR1 DFQATT and CDR2 SNEGSKA (reference sequence). V lost 6 bases to trimming and J lost 2 bases, with 18 bases between them. The CDR3 protein is CSATGVAVTTDTQYF. CDR3 in DNA: TGCAGTGCCACGGGGGTAGCGGTTACCACAGATACGCAGTATTTT.